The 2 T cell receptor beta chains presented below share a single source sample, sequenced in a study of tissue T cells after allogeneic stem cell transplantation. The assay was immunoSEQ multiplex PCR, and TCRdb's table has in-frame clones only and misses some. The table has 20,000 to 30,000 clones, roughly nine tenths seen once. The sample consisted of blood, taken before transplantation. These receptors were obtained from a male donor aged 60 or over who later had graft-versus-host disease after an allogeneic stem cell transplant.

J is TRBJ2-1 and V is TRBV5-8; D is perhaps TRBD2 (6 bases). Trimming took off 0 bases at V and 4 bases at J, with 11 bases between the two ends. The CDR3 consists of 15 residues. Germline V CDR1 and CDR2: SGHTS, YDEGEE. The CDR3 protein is CASSLGTKRYNEQFF. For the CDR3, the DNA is TGTGCCAGCAGCTTGGGGACTAAAAGATACAATGAGCAGTTCTTC.

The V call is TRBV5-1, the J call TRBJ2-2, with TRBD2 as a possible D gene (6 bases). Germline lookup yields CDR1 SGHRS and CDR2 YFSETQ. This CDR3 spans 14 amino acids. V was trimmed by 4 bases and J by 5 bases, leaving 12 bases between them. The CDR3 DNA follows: TGCGCCAGCAGCCCATCCCTAGCGACCGGGGAGCTGTTTTTT. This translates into CASSPSLATGELFF.